This is a list of T cell receptor beta chains from one sample in a study of cytomegalovirus exposure and HLA in healthy donors. Here immunoSEQ multiplex PCR was the method, and the copy in TCRdb shows in-frame clones only, minus some. The table shows about 300,000 clones, with 88% occurring only once. The material sequenced was PBMCs. These TCRs come from a woman younger than 35 in good health and CMV-seronegative. Each CDR3 is given with its conserved first and last residue. Fields, in order: V gene, D gene, clone size, J gene, CDR3 DNA, CDR3 protein. The D gene is left open where the match is weak. Size values are once, few and many counts, or a class for expanded clones, and some rows have none.

v_call: TRBV30
d_call: TRBD2
clone_size: NA
j_call: TRBJ2-1
cdr3_nt: TGTGCCTGGAGCAGGAGCCTAGCGGGAGGTGAGGGGTTCTTC
cdr3_aa: CAWSRSLAGGEGFF

v_call: TRBV2
d_call: TRBD1
clone_size: NA
j_call: TRBJ2-1
cdr3_nt: TGTGCCAGCAGTAGACAGGGGAGCTCCTACAATGAGCAGTTCTTC
cdr3_aa: CASSRQGSSYNEQFF

v_call: TRBV4-1
d_call: NA
clone_size: NA
j_call: TRBJ2-5
cdr3_nt: TGCGCCAGCAGCCCAGAACAATTCCAAGAGACCCAGTACTTC
cdr3_aa: CASSPEQFQETQYF

v_call: TRBV7-2
d_call: NA
clone_size: NA
j_call: TRBJ2-7
cdr3_nt: TGTGCCAGCAGCTCCCTGCCCCTGGCGGGGTCTTACGAGCAGTACTTC
cdr3_aa: CASSSLPLAGSYEQYF

v_call: TRBV28
d_call: TRBD1
clone_size: NA
j_call: TRBJ2-7
cdr3_nt: TGTGCCAGCAACTACAGGGGTCCTGGGATCGAGCAGTACTTC
cdr3_aa: CASNYRGPGIEQYF

v_call: TRBV28
d_call: TRBD1
clone_size: NA
j_call: TRBJ2-3
cdr3_nt: TGTGCCGGACGGACAGGGGGCTCAGATACGCAGTATTTT
cdr3_aa: CAGRTGGSDTQYF

v_call: TRBV15
d_call: TRBD1
clone_size: NA
j_call: TRBJ1-6
cdr3_nt: TGTGCCACCAGCAGAGTTGGCAGGGGGGTGGAACTTGCACCCCTCCACTTT
cdr3_aa: CATSRVGRGVELAPLHF

v_call: TRBV28
d_call: TRBD1
clone_size: NA
j_call: TRBJ1-4
cdr3_nt: TGTGCCAGCAGTTCCACTTTACCGGGACAGAGAATAGAAAAACTGTTTTTT
cdr3_aa: CASSSTLPGQRIEKLFF

v_call: TRBV19
d_call: NA
clone_size: NA
j_call: TRBJ1-2
cdr3_nt: TGTGCCAGTAGTAATTCGAGAAGTCCGGGTGACTATGGCTACACCTTC
cdr3_aa: CASSNSRSPGDYGYTF

v_call: TRBV27
d_call: NA
clone_size: once
j_call: TRBJ2-3
cdr3_nt: TGTGCCAGCAGTTACAGCCGCACAGATACGCAGTATTTT
cdr3_aa: CASSYSRTDTQYF

v_call: TRBV5-6
d_call: TRBD1
clone_size: NA
j_call: TRBJ1-5
cdr3_nt: TGTGCCAGCAGCTTGGCCAGGGGGATTCATCAGCCCCAGCATTTT
cdr3_aa: CASSLARGIHQPQHF

v_call: TRBV13
d_call: TRBD2
clone_size: NA
j_call: TRBJ2-3
cdr3_nt: TGTGCCAGCAGCGCGACTAGCGGTTCCACAGATACGCAGTATTTT
cdr3_aa: CASSATSGSTDTQYF

v_call: TRBV14
d_call: NA
clone_size: NA
j_call: TRBJ2-7
cdr3_nt: TGTGCCAGCAGCCAAGTCCCCGCGCACGAGCAGTACTTC
cdr3_aa: CASSQVPAHEQYF

v_call: TRBV7-2
d_call: TRBD2
clone_size: NA
j_call: TRBJ2-7
cdr3_nt: TGTGCCAGCAGCTTATCGGCGGGAGCCCCCTACGAGCAGTACTTC
cdr3_aa: CASSLSAGAPYEQYF

v_call: TRBV27
d_call: NA
clone_size: once
j_call: TRBJ2-1
cdr3_nt: TGTGCCAGCAGTGTACAGGTGCGAGCGTACAATGAGCAGTTCTTC
cdr3_aa: CASSVQVRAYNEQFF

v_call: TRBV19
d_call: TRBD2
clone_size: NA
j_call: TRBJ2-1
cdr3_nt: TGTGCCAGTAGTATACCCCTAGCGGGAGCTCGGTCCTACAATGAGCAGTTCTTC
cdr3_aa: CASSIPLAGARSYNEQFF

v_call: TRBV7-8
d_call: NA
clone_size: few
j_call: TRBJ2-7
cdr3_nt: TGTGCCAGCAGCTTAGGACTACACTACGAGCAGTACTTC
cdr3_aa: CASSLGLHYEQYF

v_call: TRBV7-2
d_call: TRBD1
clone_size: NA
j_call: TRBJ1-2
cdr3_nt: TGTGCCAGCAGCCATCAAGGGGGGACAGGGGCTAACTATGGCTACACCTTC
cdr3_aa: CASSHQGGTGANYGYTF

v_call: TRBV28
d_call: TRBD1
clone_size: NA
j_call: TRBJ2-1
cdr3_nt: TGTGCCAGCAGTTTATCGGGCGGCAGGGGGACCTTCAATGAGCAGTTCTTC
cdr3_aa: CASSLSGGRGTFNEQFF

v_call: TRBV29-1
d_call: TRBD1
clone_size: NA
j_call: TRBJ2-1
cdr3_nt: TGCAGCGTCTACAGGGGGGCGGCCTACAATGAGCAGTTCTTC
cdr3_aa: CSVYRGAAYNEQFF

v_call: TRBV28
d_call: TRBD1
clone_size: NA
j_call: TRBJ2-2
cdr3_nt: TGTGCCAGCAGCCAGGGACAGGGGTGGACCGGGGAGCTGTTTTTT
cdr3_aa: CASSQGQGWTGELFF

v_call: TRBV5-4
d_call: TRBD2
clone_size: NA
j_call: TRBJ2-1
cdr3_nt: TGTGCCAGCGGAGAGCGGCGGGAGGTCGGCAATGAGCAGTTCTTC
cdr3_aa: CASGERREVGNEQFF

v_call: TRBV18
d_call: TRBD2
clone_size: NA
j_call: TRBJ2-7
cdr3_nt: TGTGCCAGCTCACCACTAGCGGGACTGTCTAACACCTACGAGCAGTACTTC
cdr3_aa: CASSPLAGLSNTYEQYF

v_call: TRBV5-1
d_call: NA
clone_size: NA
j_call: TRBJ2-3
cdr3_nt: TGCGCCAGCAGCTTGTGGGCAGGGGACCCTCCCACAGATACGCAGTATTTT
cdr3_aa: CASSLWAGDPPTDTQYF

v_call: TRBV13
d_call: TRBD1
clone_size: few
j_call: TRBJ1-5
cdr3_nt: TGTGCCAGCAGCATCCAGGGGGCGACTAATCAGCCCCAGCATTTT
cdr3_aa: CASSIQGATNQPQHF

v_call: TRBV9
d_call: TRBD2
clone_size: NA
j_call: TRBJ2-5
cdr3_nt: TGTGCCAGCAGCGTAGGCGGACTAGCGGACCCAATCCAAGAGACCCAGTACTTC
cdr3_aa: CASSVGGLADPIQETQYF

v_call: TRBV28
d_call: NA
clone_size: NA
j_call: TRBJ2-7
cdr3_nt: TGTGCCAGCAGTACAGGTTACGAGCAGTACTTC
cdr3_aa: CASSTGYEQYF

v_call: TRBV25-1
d_call: NA
clone_size: NA
j_call: TRBJ1-2
cdr3_nt: TGTGCCAGCAGTGAATTATACCCGGGGGGCTACACCTTC
cdr3_aa: CASSELYPGGYTF

v_call: TRBV6-1
d_call: NA
clone_size: NA
j_call: TRBJ2-7
cdr3_nt: TGTGCCAGCAGTGAAGTTGGCAGGTTCGTGGACGAGCAGTACTTC
cdr3_aa: CASSEVGRFVDEQYF